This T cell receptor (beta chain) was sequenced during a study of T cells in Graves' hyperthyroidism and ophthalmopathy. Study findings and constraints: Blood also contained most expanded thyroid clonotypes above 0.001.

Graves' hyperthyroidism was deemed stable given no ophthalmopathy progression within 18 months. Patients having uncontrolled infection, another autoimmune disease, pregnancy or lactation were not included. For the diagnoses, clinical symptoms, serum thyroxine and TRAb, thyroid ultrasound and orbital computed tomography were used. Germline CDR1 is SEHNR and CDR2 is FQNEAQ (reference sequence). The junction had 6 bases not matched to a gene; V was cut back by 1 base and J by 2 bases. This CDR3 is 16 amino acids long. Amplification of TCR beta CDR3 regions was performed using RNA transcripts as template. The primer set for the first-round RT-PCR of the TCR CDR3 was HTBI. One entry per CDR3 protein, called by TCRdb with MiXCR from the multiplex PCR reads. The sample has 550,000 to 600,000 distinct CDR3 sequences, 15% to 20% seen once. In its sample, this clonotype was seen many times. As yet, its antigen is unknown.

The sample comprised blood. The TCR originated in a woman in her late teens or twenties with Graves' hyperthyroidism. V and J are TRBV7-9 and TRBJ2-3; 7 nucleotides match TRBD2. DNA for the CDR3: TGTGCCAGCAGCTTAGGGACTAGGCCCTACACAGATACGCAGTATTTT. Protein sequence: CASSLGTRPYTDTQYF.